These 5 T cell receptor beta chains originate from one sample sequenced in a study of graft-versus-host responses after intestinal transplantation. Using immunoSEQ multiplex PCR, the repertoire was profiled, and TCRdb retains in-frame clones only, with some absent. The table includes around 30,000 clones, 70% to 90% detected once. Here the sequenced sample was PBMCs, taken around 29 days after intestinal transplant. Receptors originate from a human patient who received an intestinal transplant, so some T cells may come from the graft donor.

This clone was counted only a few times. The CDR3 spells CASSPTGSPYEQYF. CDR3 nucleotides: TGTGCCAGCAGCCCGACAGGGAGCCCCTACGAGCAGTACTTC. This chain connects TRBV28 to TRBJ2-7, with 7 bases fitting TRBD1. The CDR3 is 14 amino acids. The trim removed 6 bases at V and 2 bases at J, leaving 7 bases unmatched. Germline V gene data show CDR1 as MDHEN and CDR2 as SYDVKM.

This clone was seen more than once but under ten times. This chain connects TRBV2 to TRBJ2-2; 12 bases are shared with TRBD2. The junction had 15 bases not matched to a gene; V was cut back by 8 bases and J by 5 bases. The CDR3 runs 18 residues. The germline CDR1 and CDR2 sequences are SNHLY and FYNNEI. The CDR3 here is CASEDGELAGGGTGELFF. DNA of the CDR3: TGTGCCAGCGAAGATGGAGAACTAGCGGGAGGAGGAACCGGGGAGCTGTTTTTT.

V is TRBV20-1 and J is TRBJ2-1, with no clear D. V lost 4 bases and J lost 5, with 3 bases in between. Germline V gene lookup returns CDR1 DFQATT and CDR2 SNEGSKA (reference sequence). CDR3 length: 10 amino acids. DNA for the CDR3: TGCAGTGCTAACGACAATGAGCAGTTCTTC. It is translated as CSANDNEQFF.

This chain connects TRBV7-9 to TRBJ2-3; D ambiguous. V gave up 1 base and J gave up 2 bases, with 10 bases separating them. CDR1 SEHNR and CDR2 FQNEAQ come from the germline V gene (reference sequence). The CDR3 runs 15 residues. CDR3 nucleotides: TGTGCCAGCAGCTTAGAGCAAGTTATCACAGATACGCAGTATTTT. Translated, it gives CASSLEQVITDTQYF. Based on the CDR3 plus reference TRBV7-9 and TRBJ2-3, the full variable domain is DTGVSQNPRHKITKRGQNVTFRCDPISEHNRLYWYRQTLGQGPEFLTYFQNEAQLEKSRLLSDRFSAERPKGSFSTLEIQRTEQGDSAMYLCASSLEQVITDTQYFGPGTRLTVL.

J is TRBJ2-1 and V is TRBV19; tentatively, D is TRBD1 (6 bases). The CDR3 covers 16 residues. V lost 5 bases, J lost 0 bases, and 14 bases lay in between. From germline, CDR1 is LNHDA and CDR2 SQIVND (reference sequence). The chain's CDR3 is CASSSKQGPSYNEQFF. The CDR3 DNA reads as TGTGCCAGTAGTTCAAAACAGGGACCCTCCTACAATGAGCAGTTCTTC.